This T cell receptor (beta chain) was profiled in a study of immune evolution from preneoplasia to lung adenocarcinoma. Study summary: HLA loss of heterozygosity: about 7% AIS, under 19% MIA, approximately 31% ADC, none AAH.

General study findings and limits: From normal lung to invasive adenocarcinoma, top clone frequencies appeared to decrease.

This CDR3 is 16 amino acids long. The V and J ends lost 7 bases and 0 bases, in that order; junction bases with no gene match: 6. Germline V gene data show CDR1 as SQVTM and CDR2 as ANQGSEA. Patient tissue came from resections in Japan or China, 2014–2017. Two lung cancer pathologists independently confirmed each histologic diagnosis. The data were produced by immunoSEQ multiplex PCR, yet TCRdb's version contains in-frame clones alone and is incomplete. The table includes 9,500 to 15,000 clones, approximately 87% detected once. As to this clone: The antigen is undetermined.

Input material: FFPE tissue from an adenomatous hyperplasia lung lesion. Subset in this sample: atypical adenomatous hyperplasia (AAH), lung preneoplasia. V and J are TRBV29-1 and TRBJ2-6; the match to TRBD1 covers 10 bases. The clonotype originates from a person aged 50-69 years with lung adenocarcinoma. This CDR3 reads CSATGGDNSGANVLTF. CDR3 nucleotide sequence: TGCAGCGCGACAGGGGGCGATAACTCTGGGGCCAACGTCCTGACTTTC.